These T cell receptor beta chains were read from a single sample in a study of a mutant IDH1 vaccine in newly diagnosed glioma. Here immunoSEQ multiplex PCR was the method, and the copy in TCRdb shows in-frame clones only, minus some. The sample records around 65,000 clones, roughly 80% being singletons. Their specific antigens are unknown. The material was PBMCs, obtained from a glioma patient whose treatment included an IDH1 peptide vaccine. The source of these receptors is a man aged 25 to 45 with glioma. Both conserved end residues are part of each CDR3. A D gene is named only where the DNA matches it firmly. Clone sizes are given selectively: once, few, many, or a class where the clone is expanded.

D gene | clone size | V gene | CDR3 protein
TRBD2 | once | TRBV7-9 | CASTSKVAGGNTQYF
NA | once | TRBV5-1 | CASREPRLGDPQTQYF
NA | NA | TRBV12-5 | CASGPTSAETDNYGYTF
NA | once | TRBV29-1 | CSVAWGQGNSPLHF
NA | NA | TRBV5-4 | CASSLGRSSHEQYF
TRBD1 | NA | TRBV15 | CATSREGQGVNYGYTF
NA | NA | TRBV13 | CASSSAPGGNTEAFF
NA | NA | TRBV9 | CASSVFLGSGETQYF
NA | NA | TRBV14 | CASSQDSLTLRGYTF
TRBD1 | NA | TRBV19 | CASSLGQRTEAFF
NA | NA | TRBV4-1 | CASSHGGTDTQYF
NA | NA | TRBV6-5 | CASSYRRGDTQYF
NA | NA | TRBV19 | CASKNRSGANVLTF
NA | NA | TRBV7-2 | CASSSRWDSNQPQHF
NA | NA | TRBV19 | CASVAEGLLGGEQYF
TRBD2 | NA | TRBV5-1 | CASSLAAGGSETQYF
NA | NA | TRBV6-1 | CASRNRTNTEAFF
TRBD1 | few | TRBV30 | CAWRQTGGTKEAFF
NA | once | TRBV28 | CASSFWVIPSTDTQYF
TRBD1 | NA | TRBV18 | CASSPGQGVNTDTQYF
NA | NA | TRBV19 | CASSPPGPGWYQETQYF
TRBD1 | once | TRBV2 | CASRADRGYYGYTF
NA | NA | TRBV2 | CASSDPPVGNSNQPQHF
TRBD1 | NA | TRBV19 | CASRGQGGYEQYF
NA | NA | TRBV4-1 | CASSQERGSPNQPQHF
TRBD1 | NA | TRBV5-1 | CASSPQTGVAYEQYF